In its sample, the clone carrying this T cell receptor beta chain was seen a few times. Its specificity is not known. The data originate from a study of T-cell reconstitution after alpha-beta-depleted transplantation in children. The library targeted TCRbeta and was prepared with unique molecular identifiers. MiXCR was run by TCRdb on the PCR reads, yielding one entry per CDR3 protein. The sample has fewer than 150,000 distinct CDR3 sequences; around a tenth are singletons. The CDR3 length is 16 residues. Trimming took off 4 bases at V and 0 bases at J, with 16 bases between the two ends. The germline CDR1 and CDR2 sequences are SGHAT and FQNNGV. Overall study findings and caveats: The high TCRbeta diversity at day 60 in some patients came from surviving recipient T cells and thymic progenitors.

This sequence joins TRBV11-2 and TRBJ2-7, with no clear D. The sequenced sample was PBMCs, mostly from graft donor cells, obtained 180 days after TCRalphabeta/CD19-depleted stem cell transplant. The clonotype originates from a girl in the first two years of life who had a stem cell transplant for combined immunodeficiency, so the T cells may come from the graft donor. CDR3 loop: CASSSFLDARSYEQYF. In DNA form, the CDR3 reads TGTGCCAGCAGCTCATTTCTGGACGCTCGCTCCTACGAGCAGTACTTC.